This TCR beta chain was documented in a study of vaccination effects on CD4 cells after COVID-19. About the research overall: After the second dose, samples were taken at median day 72.

The table came from immunoSEQ multiplex PCR; TCRdb's copy has only in-frame clones and leaves some out. The profile shows about 47,000 clones, roughly three quarters of them singletons. Once cultured for 10 days, the cells underwent separation to obtain CD4+ T cells. Every participant took two doses of the BNT162b2 or mRNA-1273 vaccine. With regard to this clone: The antigen is not known.

Looked up from germline, CDR1 is LGHNA and CDR2 is YNFKEQ. V was cut by 2 bases and J by 1 base, with 12 bases left in between. This CDR3 is 15 amino acids long. The clonotype originates from a human donor who received a COVID-19 vaccine. The sequences come from CD4+ T cells from PBMCs cultured without peptide, collected after COVID-19 vaccination. The gene calls are TRBV4-2 and TRBJ2-7, with D perhaps matching TRBD1 or TRBD2 (5 bases each). CDR3 protein: CASSQFRDGSYEQYF. CDR3 DNA: TGTGCCAGCAGCCAATTCCGGGACGGATCCTACGAGCAGTACTTC.